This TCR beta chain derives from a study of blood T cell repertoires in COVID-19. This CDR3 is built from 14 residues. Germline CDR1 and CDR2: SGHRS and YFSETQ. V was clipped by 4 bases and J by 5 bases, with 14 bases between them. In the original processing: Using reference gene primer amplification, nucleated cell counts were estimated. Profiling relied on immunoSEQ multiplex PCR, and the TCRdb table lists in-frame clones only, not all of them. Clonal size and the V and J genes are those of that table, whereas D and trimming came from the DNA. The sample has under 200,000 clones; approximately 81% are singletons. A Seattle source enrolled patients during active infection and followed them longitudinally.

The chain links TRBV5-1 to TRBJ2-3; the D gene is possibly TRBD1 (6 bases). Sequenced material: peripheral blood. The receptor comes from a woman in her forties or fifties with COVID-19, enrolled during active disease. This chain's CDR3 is CASSAGTGRDTQYF. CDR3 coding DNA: TGCGCCAGCAGCGCCGGAACAGGGAGAGATACGCAGTATTTT.